A single sample gave rise to the 30 T cell receptor beta chains below, sequenced in a study of cytotoxic CD8 clonotypes in ibrutinib-treated CLL. Profiled with immunoSEQ multiplex PCR; TCRdb holds only in-frame clones, not every one. This repertoire shows approximately 300,000 clones, around four fifths found once; its top ten account for about 6.7%. This sample comprised PBMCs, obtained before ibrutinib treatment. These receptors were collected from a human donor with chronic lymphocytic leukemia.

A remark on this clone: The same CDR3 arises from other DNA sequences in this sample as well. The chain uses TRBV6-5 and TRBJ2-6; D is uncertain. Germline CDR1 reads MNHEY; CDR2 reads SVGAGI. This CDR3 region has 13 residues. V gave up 5 bases and J gave up 4 bases, with 6 bases separating them. The CDR3 DNA sequence: TGTGCCAGCAGTCGCGCAGGGGCCAACGTCCTGACTTTC. Translation gives CASSRAGANVLTF.

The chain recombines TRBV28 with TRBJ2-5; 11 bases line up with TRBD1. With V trimmed by 1 base and J by 5 bases, 12 bases remained unmatched. The CDR3 length is 18 residues. Germline V lookup: CDR1 MDHEN, CDR2 SYDVKM. This chain's CDR3 is CASSLLGGTGGPRETQYF. CDR3 sequence (DNA): TGTGCCAGCAGTTTATTGGGAGGGACAGGGGGACCACGGGAGACCCAGTACTTC.

This clone was picked up one time. This chain joins TRBV11-3 and TRBJ2-7, with D possibly matching TRBD1 (6 bases). Trimming cost V 7 bases and J 0 bases, with 31 bases left between them. The CDR3 runs to 20 residues. From germline, CDR1 is SGHNT and CDR2 YENEEA. The CDR3 DNA follows: TGTGCCAGCACCAATTTGAGAAAAGGACAGTTTTTCTTTGTCTCCTACGAGCAGTACTTC. Translated, it gives CASTNLRKGQFFFVSYEQYF.

J is TRBJ2-1 and V is TRBV5-1, with D possibly TRBD2 on 6 matching bases. V dropped 2 bases and J dropped 9 bases, with 15 bases sitting between them. CDR3 length equals 14 residues. In germline, CDR1 is SGHRS, CDR2 YFSETQ. CDR3 in DNA: TGCGCCAGCAGCTTCGGGGGAGACAGCTCTGAGCAGTTCTTC. It translates to CASSFGGDSSEQFF.

V usage is TRBV27 and J usage is TRBJ1-2; D is undetermined. This CDR3 region has 12 residues. Germline V gene data show CDR1 as MNHEY and CDR2 as SMNVEV (reference sequence). Trimming stripped 7 bases from V and 8 bases from J, with 14 bases between. CDR3 DNA: TGTGCCAGCATTTCGCCGGGGTACGGCTACACCTTC. It encodes CASISPGYGYTF.

This clone occurred once. This chain joins TRBV30 and TRBJ2-5; D perhaps matches TRBD1 (6 bases). This CDR3 has 15 amino acids. Germline V gene lookup returns CDR1 GTSNPN and CDR2 SVGIG (reference sequence). The ends were cut back, 0 bases at V and 0 bases at J, with 11 bases in the middle. CDR3 protein: CAWSVRWTDQETQYF. The CDR3 region has the DNA TGTGCCTGGAGTGTACGTTGGACAGACCAAGAGACCCAGTACTTC.

The chain combines TRBV7-2 with TRBJ2-7; D remains ambiguous. The CDR3 extends over 16 amino acids. CDR1 is SGHTA and CDR2 is FQGNSA in the germline V gene. Trimming pared 5 bases from V and 4 bases from J, leaving 21 bases between. The DNA of the CDR3 is TGTGCCAGCAGCGCTGCCCCCCCGAACTCGTATTACGAGCAGTACTTC. Residues: CASSAAPPNSYYEQYF. The full variable domain, with the rest looked up from reference TRBV7-2 and TRBJ2-7, is GAGVSQSPSNKVTEKGKDVELRCDPISGHTALYWYRQSLGQGLEFLIYFQGNSAPDKSGLPSDRFSAERTGGSVSTLTIQRTQQEDSAVYLCASSAAPPNSYYEQYFGPGTRLTVT.

The rearrangement uses TRBV10-3 and TRBJ2-3; D is unresolved. V was shortened by 3 bases and J by 0 bases, with 7 bases between the two germline ends. The CDR3 consists of 14 residues. The germline V gene encodes CDR1 ENHRY and CDR2 SYGVKD. The CDR3 coding sequence is TGTGCCATCAGTGATAGGGCTAGCACAGATACGCAGTATTTT. It codes for CAISDRASTDTQYF.

The table lists this clone with a few counts. This rearrangement joins TRBV10-3 to TRBJ2-7, with unresolved D. V gave up 10 bases and J gave up 3 bases, with 13 bases separating them. The V gene's germline CDR1 is ENHRY and CDR2 SYGVKD. The CDR3 sequence is 12 residues long. For the CDR3, the DNA is TGTGCCACCCACTCGGCTGACTACGAGCAGTACTTC. This gives the protein CATHSADYEQYF.

V and J are TRBV25-1 and TRBJ2-7, with TRBD1 matching over 9 bases. This CDR3 spans 18 amino acids. V was clipped by 3 bases and J by 2 bases; unmatched bases: 14. Germline V gene lookup returns CDR1 MGHDK and CDR2 SYGVNS. The CDR3 loop is CASSDVTRTGELAYEQYF. CDR3 nucleotides: TGTGCCAGCAGTGACGTTACCCGGACAGGGGAACTTGCCTACGAGCAGTACTTC.

This clone appeared a single time. V and J are TRBV5-5 and TRBJ2-1, with 7 bases that match TRBD2. In germline, CDR1 is SGHKS, CDR2 YYEKEE (reference sequence). J was trimmed by 6 bases and V by 3 bases; bases with no gene match: 6. This CDR3 is 14 amino acids long. The CDR3 is CASSSPSGPNEQFF. CDR3 bases: TGTGCCAGCAGCTCGCCTAGCGGCCCCAATGAGCAGTTCTTC.

The DNA for the CDR3 is TGTGCCAGCAGTGAGGACAGGATGACCTTCGGCTACACCTTC. Its translation: CASSEDRMTFGYTF. V and J are TRBV2 and TRBJ1-2; 7 nucleotides line up with TRBD1. This CDR3 has 14 residues. The germline V gene encodes CDR1 SNHLY and CDR2 FYNNEI. The V and J ends lost 3 bases and 8 bases, in that order; junction bases with no gene match: 9.

The CDR3 loop reads CASSWVRGRNNEQFF. The DNA of the CDR3 is TGTGCCAGCAGCTGGGTCAGGGGGAGAAACAATGAGCAGTTCTTC. The chain employs TRBV5-6 and TRBJ2-1; 7 bases align to TRBD1. V was pared by 3 bases and J by 5 bases, with 8 bases of the junction left unmatched. Germline V gene lookup returns CDR1 SGHDT and CDR2 YYEEEE. This CDR3 is built from 15 residues.

The chain combines TRBV19 with TRBJ2-1; TRBD2 matches 10 bases. The length of the CDR3 is 14 residues. V trimming: 6 bases; J trimming: 2 bases; junction bases outside the gene matches: 1. Germline V gene lookup returns CDR1 LNHDA and CDR2 SQIVND (reference sequence). CDR3 in amino acids: CASRSGRAYNEQFF. The CDR3 DNA is TGTGCCAGTAGGAGCGGGAGGGCCTACAATGAGCAGTTCTTC.

The chain links TRBV15 to TRBJ1-4; 9 bases fit TRBD1. Germline CDR1 is LNHNV and CDR2 is YYDKDF (reference sequence). The CDR3 is 15 residues long. J lost 8 bases, V lost 3 bases, and 7 bases had no gene match. The chain's CDR3 is CATSSEQGAWEKLFF. In DNA, the CDR3 is TGTGCCACCAGCAGCGAACAGGGGGCGTGGGAAAAACTGTTTTTT. The full variable domain, with the rest looked up from reference TRBV15 and TRBJ1-4, is DAMVIQNPRYQVTQFGKPVTLSCSQTLNHNVMYWYQQKSSQAPKLLFHYYDKDFNNEADTPDNFQSRRPNTSFCFLDIRSPGLGDTAMYLCATSSEQGAWEKLFFGSGTQLSVL.

This chain joins TRBV30 and TRBJ2-1; a possible D gene is TRBD2 (6 bases). Germline CDR1 and CDR2: GTSNPN and SVGIG (reference sequence). The ends were cut back, 2 bases at V and 0 bases at J, with 17 bases in the middle. The CDR3 totals 17 residues. In DNA form, the CDR3 reads TGTGCCTGGAGTCGTTCGGCGGGGAAATACTCCTACAATGAGCAGTTCTTC. As protein: CAWSRSAGKYSYNEQFF.

The chain employs TRBV5-1 and TRBJ1-2, with 8 bases lining up with TRBD1. Germline CDR1 reads SGHRS; CDR2 reads YFSETQ. This CDR3 is 14 amino acids long. V shed 4 bases and J 2 bases; nucleotides not matched to a gene: 4. The CDR3 spells CASSTRQGNYGYTF. In DNA, the CDR3 is TGCGCCAGCAGCACCAGACAGGGGAACTATGGCTACACCTTC.

DNA for the CDR3: TGTGCCAGTAACATTCCGGGGGGCATCTATGGCTACACCTTC. As protein: CASNIPGGIYGYTF. The chain has TRBV19 and TRBJ1-2; possible D gene TRBD1, 6 bases. V lost 7 bases to trimming and J lost 4 bases, with 16 bases between them. Germline CDR1 reads LNHDA; CDR2 reads SQIVND (reference sequence). CDR3 length: 14 residues.

The rearrangement links TRBV13 to TRBJ2-1; 7 bases are a match to TRBD2. V was pared by 4 bases and J by 3 bases, with 6 bases of the junction left unmatched. The CDR3 consists of 15 residues. Germline assignment: CDR1 PRHDT and CDR2 FYEKMQ (reference sequence). DNA of the CDR3: TGTGCCAGCAGCTCCTCCGGGACTAACTACAATGAGCAGTTCTTC. The encoded protein is CASSSSGTNYNEQFF.

V usage is TRBV18 and J usage is TRBJ1-5; TRBD1 aligns across 9 bases. The CDR3 loop spans 16 amino acids. Trimming at V came to 2 bases and at J to 7 bases, leaving 9 bases not matched to a gene. The germline V gene encodes CDR1 KGHSH and CDR2 LQKENI. The CDR3 nucleotides read TGTGCCAGCTCACCAGGGACAGGGCTAGGGAACCAGCCCCAGCATTTT. Amino acids: CASSPGTGLGNQPQHF.

The V call is TRBV7-2, the J call TRBJ2-7, with 11 bases identical to TRBD2. Trimming at V came to 1 base and at J to 4 bases, leaving 9 bases not matched to a gene. The CDR3 totals 17 residues. Germline CDR1 SGHTA, CDR2 FQGNSA. This CDR3 reads CASSLGSRLAGSYEQYF. DNA for the CDR3: TGTGCCAGCAGCTTAGGTTCGAGACTAGCGGGAAGTTACGAGCAGTACTTC.

In nucleotides, the CDR3 is TGTGCCAGCAGCTTAAAAAGCGGGAGTCCCTACGAGCAGTACTTC. Protein: CASSLKSGSPYEQYF. The J gene is TRBJ2-7, the V gene TRBV7-9; 8 bases map to TRBD2. The CDR3 runs 15 residues. J lost 2 bases, V lost 2 bases, and 5 bases had no gene match. CDR1 and CDR2 (germline): SEHNR, FQNEAQ (reference sequence).

This clone turned up a few times. The J gene is TRBJ1-2, the V gene TRBV4-2; D not certain. CDR3 size: 15 residues. Germline V gene lookup returns CDR1 LGHNA and CDR2 YNFKEQ. The germline V and J ends were trimmed by 4 bases and 1 base, with 13 bases remaining between them. The CDR3 region has the DNA TGTGCCAGCAGCCGTAGACCCGAAGGTAACTATGGCTACACCTTC. It codes for CASSRRPEGNYGYTF.

The rearrangement uses TRBV6-5 and TRBJ1-2; D remains unclear. CDR1 and CDR2 from the germline V gene are MNHEY and SVGAGI. V lost 4 bases and J lost 5, with 20 bases in between. The CDR3 covers 16 residues. CDR3 amino acids: CASSSKGRRGMYGYTF. Here the CDR3 DNA reads TGTGCCAGCAGTTCCAAGGGCCGCCGGGGAATGTATGGCTACACCTTC.

In its sample, this clone was seen once. This sequence joins TRBV10-1 and TRBJ2-7; no clear D gene. V was shortened by 3 bases and J by 2 bases, with 5 bases between the two germline ends. CDR3 size: 12 residues. Germline-derived CDR1 and CDR2 are WNHNN and SYGVQD (reference sequence). The CDR3 here is CASSDGAYEQYF. The CDR3, as DNA: TGCGCCAGCAGTGACGGAGCCTACGAGCAGTACTTC.

The rearrangement links TRBV7-3 to TRBJ2-1; 7 bases agree with TRBD2. This CDR3 has 16 residues. Germline-derived CDR1 and CDR2 are SGHTA and FQGTGA. J lost 0 bases, V lost 1 base, and 3 bases had no gene match. The CDR3 protein is CASSLIGGSSYNEQFF. DNA of the CDR3: TGTGCCAGCAGCTTAATAGGCGGGAGCTCCTACAATGAGCAGTTCTTC.

The chain recombines TRBV27 with TRBJ1-2; D not certain. Trimming shortened V by 5 bases and J by 8 bases, and 18 bases separated the two germline ends. Germline V gene data show CDR1 as MNHEY and CDR2 as SMNVEV (reference sequence). The CDR3 runs 14 residues. CDR3 sequence reads: CASSPGSSRRGYTF. Written as DNA, the CDR3 is TGTGCCAGCAGTCCCGGGAGCTCCCGCCGGGGCTACACCTTC.

This chain uses TRBV5-3 with TRBJ2-7; 10 bases align to TRBD1. TRBV5-3 is an ORF; its function is uncertain. The CDR3 runs 15 residues. V shed 0 bases, J shed 5 bases, and the junction held 5 bases outside the gene matches. CDR3 nucleotides: TGTGCCAGAAGCTTGGGAGGGACAGGGGTCCACGAGCAGTACTTC. The encoded protein is CARSLGGTGVHEQYF.

In its sample, this clone was seen a few times. The chain carries TRBV29-1 and TRBJ2-7; possible D gene TRBD2, 5 bases. The germline gives CDR1 SQVTM, CDR2 ANQGSEA. The V end was cut by 4 bases, the J end by 4 bases, with 14 bases between. The CDR3 has 13 amino acids. The CDR3 loop is CSVVLGVGYEQYF. CDR3 nucleotides: TGCAGCGTTGTTTTGGGAGTAGGATACGAGCAGTACTTC.

The CDR3 loop is CASSLAGRVAFF. For the CDR3, the DNA is TGCGCCAGCAGCTTGGCCGGTCGTGTAGCTTTCTTT. The chain carries TRBV5-1 and TRBJ1-1; D unclear. V was shortened by 0 bases and J by 10 bases, with 10 bases between the two germline ends. The CDR3 loop spans 12 amino acids. The germline CDR1 and CDR2 sequences are SGHRS and YFSETQ.